This T cell receptor (beta chain) emerged from a study of control samples from healthy donors and cancer patients (dated by TCRdb to about 2020). With regard to this clone: Its antigen remains unidentified. No base-level quality is on record; no much larger clone is a single base apart.

From its cysteine to its phenylalanine, the CDR3 spans 15 amino acids. Only the CDR3 DNA is retained, 45 bases long and in frame from the first base. CDR1 and CDR2 are read off the germline V gene as SGDLS and YYNGEE. V is clipped by 3 bases and J by 2 bases, and the sequence between their germline boundaries is 14 bases long. Library generation was performed with the immunoSEQ multiplex PCR assay. TCRdb provides this immuneACCESS table in a form limited to in-frame rearrangements. Some clones are lacking; in checked studies, under half of them reflect an unresolved V gene, and why the rest are absent is not known. This sample is represented by tens of thousands of clones; about 88% of them were singletons. The ten largest make up 8.5% to 10% of the sample.

The sequence joins TRBV9 to TRBJ2-5; the D gene is possibly TRBD1 or TRBD2, with 5 bases matching each. The sequence was obtained from a woman between 45 and 60 years old with colorectal cancer. The sample was PBMCs. In nucleotides, the sequence is TGTGCCAGCAGCGGGGGCGGGTTCTATCAAGAGACCCAGTACTTC. It is translated as CASSGGGFYQETQYF.